Listed below are T cell receptor beta chains from one sample, sequenced in a study of T cell repertoires in cytomegalovirus infection. MiXCR, run by TCRdb on the reads, gives a single entry per CDR3 protein. The sample includes under 300,000 distinct CDR3 sequences, approximately 22% seen only once; the top ten take under 25%. These receptors' targets are unknown. Sample: cultured PBMCs, taken from culture after CMV antigen stimulation. These receptor sequences come from a human donor in good health (CMV status not recorded). Some clones in this sample may be carry-over from other donors' samples. Each CDR3 is given with its conserved first and last residue. A D gene is named only where the DNA matches it firmly. Size tells how often a clone was seen (once, few, many) or the class of an expanded clone, and some rows leave it out.

>TRBJ2-1|few|14|TRBV19|TRBD2
CASSSGSPLDEQFF
TGTGCCAGTAGTAGCGGGAGCCCCCTTGATGAGCAGTTCTTC
>TRBJ2-1|many|15|TRBV7-2|TRBD2
CAAEIAGAPKLEQFF
TGTGCCGCAGAAATAGCGGGAGCACCCAAGTTGGAGCAGTTCTTC
>TRBJ2-7|NA|15|TRBV25-1|TRBD2
CASSEFGGGDYEQYF
TGTGCCAGCAGTGAATTCGGGGGAGGGGATTACGAGCAGTACTTC
>TRBJ2-3|few|14|TRBV4-1|NA
CASSHPQGRDTQYF
TGCGCCAGCAGCCACCCACAGGGGAGGGATACGCAGTATTTT
>TRBJ2-5|many|16|TRBV7-6|TRBD2
CASSLGSSGGGKTQYF
TGTGCCAGCAGCCTCGGGTCGAGTGGGGGGGGGAAGACCCAGTACTTC
>TRBJ1-3|many|16|TRBV7-2|NA
CASSLAKAGAGNTIYF
TGTGCCAGCAGCTTAGCGAAGGCAGGGGCTGGAAACACCATATATTTT
>TRBJ1-4|few|15|TRBV12-3/TRBV12-4|TRBD1
CASSTTDRGSEKLFF
TGTGCCAGCAGTACGACCGACAGGGGAAGCGAAAAACTGTTTTTT
>TRBJ1-2|NA|14|TRBV12-3/TRBV12-4|NA
CASTPGGPMGGYTF
TGTGCCAGCACCCCTGGGGGCCCCATGGGCGGCTACACCTTC
>TRBJ2-3|many|16|TRBV7-2|TRBD2
CASSLFAGGGTDTQYF
TGTGCCAGCAGCTTATTCGCGGGAGGGGGCACAGATACGCAGTATTTT
>TRBJ2-7|NA|13|TRBV20-1|TRBD2
CSARTSVTYEQYF
TGCAGTGCTCGGACTAGCGTGACATACGAGCAGTACTTC
>TRBJ1-2|many|13|TRBV7-2|NA
CASSRGQIYGYTF
TGTGCCAGCAGCCGAGGACAGATCTATGGCTACACCTTC
>TRBJ2-1|few|13|TRBV5-6|NA
CASSSVSYNEQFF
TGTGCCAGCAGCAGCGTCTCCTACAATGAGCAGTTCTTC
>TRBJ1-1|NA|16|TRBV28|TRBD1
CASSSWGTGGYTEAFF
TGTGCCAGCTCAAGTTGGGGGACAGGGGGTTATACTGAAGCTTTCTTT
>TRBJ2-1|many|18|TRBV29-1|TRBD2
CSVEEPNHSGSPYNEQFF
TGCAGCGTTGAAGAGCCAAACCATAGCGGGAGTCCCTACAATGAGCAGTTCTTC
>TRBJ2-1|few|14|TRBV6-5|NA
CASSPGIKYGEQFF
TGTGCCAGCAGTCCCGGGATAAAGTACGGTGAGCAGTTCTTC
>TRBJ2-1|NA|14|TRBV2|NA
CASSGGSLKNEQFF
TGTGCCAGCAGTGGAGGGAGCTTGAAGAATGAGCAGTTCTTC
>TRBJ2-5|NA|15|TRBV5-4|NA
CASSLGWDFQETQYF
TGTGCCAGCAGCTTGGGATGGGACTTCCAAGAGACCCAGTACTTC
>TRBJ2-7|many|15|TRBV18|TRBD1
CASSPGTGGSYEQYF
TGTGCCAGCTCACCCGGGACAGGGGGCTCCTACGAGCAGTACTTC
>TRBJ2-1|NA|16|TRBV6-5|TRBD2
CASSQTGTSSYNEQFF
TGTGCCAGCAGCCAAACCGGGACTAGCTCCTACAATGAGCAGTTCTTC
>TRBJ2-5|NA|16|TRBV12-3/TRBV12-4|TRBD2
CASSPGTSSTSETQYF
TGTGCCAGCAGCCCCGGGACTAGCTCTACCTCTGAGACCCAGTACTTC
>TRBJ2-2|many|17|TRBV4-3|NA
CASSQDIRSANTGELFF
TGCGCCAGCAGCCAAGATATAAGGAGCGCGAACACCGGGGAGCTGTTTTTT
>TRBJ2-1|many|17|TRBV7-3|NA
CASSSLAASGGHNEQFF
TGTGCCAGCAGCTCCCTCGCGGCTAGTGGAGGACACAATGAGCAGTTCTTC
>TRBJ1-3|many|12|TRBV12-3/TRBV12-4|NA
CATQFSGNTIYF
TGTGCCACCCAGTTTAGTGGAAACACCATATATTTT
>TRBJ2-1|few|15|TRBV2|NA
CASNPRLASYNEQFF
TGTGCCAGCAACCCTCGGTTGGCGTCCTACAATGAGCAGTTCTTC
>TRBJ2-5|NA|14|TRBV6-1|NA
CASSEWGASVTQYF
TGTGCCAGCAGTGAATGGGGGGCCTCTGTGACCCAGTACTTC
>TRBJ2-2|NA|14|TRBV6-2/TRBV6-3|NA
CASSYFSNTGELFF
TGTGCCAGCAGCTACTTCTCCAACACCGGGGAGCTGTTTTTT
>TRBJ1-6|once|13|TRBV24-1|NA
CATSSAPRSPLHF
TGTGCCACCAGTTCAGCGCCCAGGTCACCCCTCCACTTT
>TRBJ2-1|many|21|TRBV7-2|TRBD2
CASSLDYSSGRAGRYYNEQFF
TGTGCCAGCAGCTTAGACTATTCTAGCGGGAGGGCCGGTAGGTACTACAATGAGCAGTTCTTC
>TRBJ2-5|NA|16|TRBV4-2|NA
CASSRSSITSQETQYF
TGTGCCAGCAGCCGGTCTAGCATCACTTCCCAAGAGACCCAGTACTTC
>TRBJ2-1|NA|15|TRBV5-4|NA
CASSLLSGADNEQFF
TGTGCCAGCAGCTTGCTTAGCGGAGCCGACAATGAGCAGTTCTTC
>TRBJ2-2|few|14|TRBV6-1|NA
CASRPGHNTGELFF
TGTGCCAGCAGACCGGGACACAACACCGGGGAGCTGTTTTTT
>TRBJ2-1|NA|19|TRBV6-2/TRBV6-3|TRBD2
CASKKGLLAGESPYNEQFF
TGTGCAAGCAAGAAGGGACTTCTAGCGGGAGAATCCCCCTACAATGAGCAGTTCTTC
>TRBJ2-3|few|16|TRBV4-1|TRBD1
CASSQLGQGGTDTQYF
TGCGCCAGCAGCCAGCTGGGACAGGGGGGCACAGATACGCAGTATTTT
>TRBJ2-7|NA|14|TRBV4-3|NA
CASSQDSGLYEQYF
TGCGCCAGCAGCCAAGATTCAGGGCTGTACGAGCAGTACTTC
>TRBJ1-2|once|13|TRBV4-3|NA
CASSQVGLSGYTF
TGCGCCAGCAGCCAAGTTGGGCTATCAGGCTACACCTTC
>TRBJ2-6|many|17|TRBV7-2|TRBD2
CASSLVGTTSGANVLTF
TGTGCCAGCAGCTTAGTTGGGACTACCTCTGGGGCCAACGTCCTGACTTTC
>TRBJ2-1|once|13|TRBV28|NA
CASGPGPYNEQFF
TGTGCCAGCGGGCCCGGGCCCTACAATGAGCAGTTCTTC
>TRBJ2-3|NA|17|TRBV4-1|NA
CASSQDRVPSSTDTRYF
TGCGCCAGCAGCCAAGATCGGGTGCCCTCTAGCACAGATACGCGGTATTTT
>TRBJ2-1|many|18|TRBV7-2|TRBD2
CASSRIAGGGRPDNEQFF
TGTGCCAGCAGCCGAATAGCGGGAGGGGGCCGTCCAGACAATGAGCAGTTCTTC
>TRBJ2-5|NA|16|TRBV14|NA
CASSQFLTWVQETQYF
TGTGCCAGCAGCCAATTCCTCACGTGGGTCCAAGAGACCCAGTACTTC
>TRBJ2-7|NA|15|TRBV10-3|TRBD1
CAISLTGGGENEQYF
TGTGCCATCAGTTTAACAGGGGGTGGCGAGAATGAGCAGTACTTC
>TRBJ2-5|few|15|TRBV19|NA
CASSIGGGGRETQYF
TGTGCCAGTAGTATCGGGGGAGGAGGGCGAGAGACCCAGTACTTC
>TRBJ2-2|many|14|TRBV7-2|NA
CASSAGTRTGELFF
TGTGCCAGCAGCGCCGGGACCCGCACCGGGGAGCTGTTTTTT
>TRBJ2-1|NA|14|TRBV5-1|TRBD2
CASSFRTSRNEQFF
TGCGCCAGCAGCTTCCGGACTAGCAGGAATGAGCAGTTCTTC
>TRBJ2-7|many|15|TRBV7-2|NA
CASSPQAQLQYEQYF
TGTGCCAGCAGCCCACAGGCCCAACTTCAGTACGAGCAGTACTTC
>TRBJ2-1|many|12|TRBV10-3|NA
CAISARGNEQFF
TGTGCCATCAGTGCAAGGGGGAATGAGCAGTTCTTC
>TRBJ2-5|few|13|TRBV19|TRBD1
CASNGQVWETQYF
TGTGCCAGTAACGGACAGGTCTGGGAGACCCAGTACTTC
>TRBJ2-7|NA|13|TRBV7-9|NA
CASSLRNSYEQYF
TGTGCCAGCAGCTTGAGGAACTCCTACGAGCAGTACTTC
>TRBJ2-3|NA|17|TRBV11-3|TRBD2
CASSGSGLAGGTDTQYF
TGTGCCAGCAGCGGGTCCGGACTAGCGGGAGGTACAGATACGCAGTATTTT
>TRBJ2-5|many|16|TRBV7-2|TRBD2
CASSLASGSGQETQYF
TGTGCCAGCAGCCTTGCTAGCGGGAGTGGACAGGAGACCCAGTACTTC
>TRBJ2-7|NA|15|TRBV28|NA
CASSLADQVVVEQYF
TGTGCCAGCAGTTTAGCAGACCAGGTTGTCGTCGAGCAGTACTTC
>TRBJ1-1|NA|13|TRBV12-3/TRBV12-4|NA
CASSFADGTEAFF
TGTGCCAGCAGTTTCGCAGATGGGACTGAAGCTTTCTTT
>TRBJ2-1|many|15|TRBV7-2|TRBD2
CASSLAAGVYNEQFF
TGTGCCAGCAGCTTAGCAGCGGGGGTATACAATGAGCAGTTCTTC
>TRBJ2-7|once|14|TRBV27|NA
CASSLVSRRYEQYF
TGTGCCAGCAGTTTAGTGTCTAGAAGGTACGAGCAGTACTTC
>TRBJ2-7|few|15|TRBV11-1|TRBD2
CASSRLAGAPDEQYF
TGTGCCAGCAGCCGACTAGCGGGAGCCCCAGACGAGCAGTACTTC
>TRBJ1-3|few|17|TRBV12-3/TRBV12-4|TRBD1
CASKPGQPGSSGNTIYF
TGTGCCAGCAAACCGGGACAGCCCGGGAGCTCTGGAAACACCATATATTTT